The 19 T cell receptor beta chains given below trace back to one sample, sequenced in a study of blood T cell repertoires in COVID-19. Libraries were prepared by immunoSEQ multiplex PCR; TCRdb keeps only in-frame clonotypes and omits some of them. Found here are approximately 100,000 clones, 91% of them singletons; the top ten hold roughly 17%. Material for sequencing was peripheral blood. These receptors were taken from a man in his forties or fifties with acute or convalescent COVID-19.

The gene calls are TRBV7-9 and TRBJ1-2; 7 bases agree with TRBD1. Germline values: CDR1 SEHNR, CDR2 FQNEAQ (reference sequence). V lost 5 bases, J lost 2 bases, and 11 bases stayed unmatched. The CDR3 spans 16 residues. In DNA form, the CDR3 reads TGTGCCAGCAGCCCAGGGGGGTCAGGGGACAACTATGGCTACACCTTC. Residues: CASSPGGSGDNYGYTF.

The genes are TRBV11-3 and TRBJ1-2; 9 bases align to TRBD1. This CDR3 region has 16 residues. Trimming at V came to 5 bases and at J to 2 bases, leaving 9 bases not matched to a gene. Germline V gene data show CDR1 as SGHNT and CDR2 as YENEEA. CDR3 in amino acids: CASSTSGTGKNYGYTF. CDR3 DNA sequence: TGTGCCAGCAGCACCTCCGGGACAGGGAAGAACTATGGCTACACCTTC.

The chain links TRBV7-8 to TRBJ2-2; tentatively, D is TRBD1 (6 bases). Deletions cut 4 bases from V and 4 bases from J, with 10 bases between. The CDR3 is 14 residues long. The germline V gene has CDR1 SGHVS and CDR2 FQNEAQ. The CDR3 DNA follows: TGTGCCAGCAGCTCGGACAGACTCACCGGGGAGCTGTTTTTT. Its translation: CASSSDRLTGELFF.

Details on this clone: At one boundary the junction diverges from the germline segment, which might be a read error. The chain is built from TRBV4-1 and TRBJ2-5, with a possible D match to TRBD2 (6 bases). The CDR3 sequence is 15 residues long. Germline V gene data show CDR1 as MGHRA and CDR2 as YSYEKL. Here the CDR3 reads CVSSQSWGDQETQYF. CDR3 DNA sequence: TGCGTCAGCAGCCAATCCTGGGGGGACCAAGAGACCCAGTACTTC.

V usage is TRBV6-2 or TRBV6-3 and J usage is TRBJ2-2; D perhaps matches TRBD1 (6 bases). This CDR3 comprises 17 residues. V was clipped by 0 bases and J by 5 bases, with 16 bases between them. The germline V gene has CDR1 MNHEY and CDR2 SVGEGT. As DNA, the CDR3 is TGTGCCAGCAGTTACTCTTTAAGGACAGAGAGAACCGGGGAGCTGTTTTTT. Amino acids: CASSYSLRTERTGELFF.

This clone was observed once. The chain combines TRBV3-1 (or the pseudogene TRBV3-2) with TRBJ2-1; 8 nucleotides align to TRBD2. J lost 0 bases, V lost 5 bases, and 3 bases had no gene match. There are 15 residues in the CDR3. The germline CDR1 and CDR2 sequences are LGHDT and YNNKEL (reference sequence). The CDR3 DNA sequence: TGTGCCAGCAGCGGCCTAGCGGGCTCCTACAATGAGCAGTTCTTC. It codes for CASSGLAGSYNEQFF.

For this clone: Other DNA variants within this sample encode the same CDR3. The CDR3 DNA is TGTGCCAGCAGCGTAGGGAGCTCCTACGAGCAGTACTTC. This codes for CASSVGSSYEQYF. The V gene is TRBV9, the J gene TRBJ2-7; D unresolved. Trimming removed 0 bases at V and 0 bases at J, with 4 bases between. CDR1 and CDR2 from the germline V gene are SGDLS and YYNGEE. The CDR3 runs 13 residues.

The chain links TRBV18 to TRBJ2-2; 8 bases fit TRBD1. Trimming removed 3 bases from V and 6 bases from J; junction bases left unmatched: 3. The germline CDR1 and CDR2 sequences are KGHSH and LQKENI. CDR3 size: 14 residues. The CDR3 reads CASSPSQGAGELFF. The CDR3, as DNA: TGTGCCAGCTCACCCTCACAGGGGGCCGGGGAGCTGTTTTTT.

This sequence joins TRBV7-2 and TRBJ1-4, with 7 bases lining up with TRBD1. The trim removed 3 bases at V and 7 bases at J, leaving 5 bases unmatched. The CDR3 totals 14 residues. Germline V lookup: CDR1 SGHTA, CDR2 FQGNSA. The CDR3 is CASSLRSGGEKLFF. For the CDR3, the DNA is TGTGCCAGCAGCTTGAGGTCAGGGGGTGAAAAACTGTTTTTT.

The CDR3 is CASSLGTQIGYTF. The CDR3 DNA sequence: TGTGCCAGCAGCTTGGGGACACAGATTGGCTACACCTTC. The chain employs TRBV11-3 and TRBJ1-2, with D possibly being TRBD1 (6 bases). Germline V lookup: CDR1 SGHNT, CDR2 YENEEA. This CDR3 comprises 13 residues. The V gene lost 3 bases and the J gene lost 7 bases, with 12 bases spanning the gap.

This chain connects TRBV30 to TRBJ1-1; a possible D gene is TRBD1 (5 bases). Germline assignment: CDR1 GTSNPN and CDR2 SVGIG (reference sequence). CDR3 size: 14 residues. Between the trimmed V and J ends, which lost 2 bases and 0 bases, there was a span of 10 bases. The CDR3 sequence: CAWSLGTVNTEAFF. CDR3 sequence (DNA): TGTGCCTGGAGTCTGGGGACTGTGAACACTGAAGCTTTCTTT.

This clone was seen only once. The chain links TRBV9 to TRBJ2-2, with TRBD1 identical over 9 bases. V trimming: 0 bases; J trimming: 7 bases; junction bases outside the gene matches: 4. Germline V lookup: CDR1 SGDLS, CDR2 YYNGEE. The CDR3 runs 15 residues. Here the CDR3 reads CASSVVGQGIGELFF. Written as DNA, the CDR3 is TGTGCCAGCAGCGTAGTGGGACAGGGCATCGGGGAGCTGTTTTTT.

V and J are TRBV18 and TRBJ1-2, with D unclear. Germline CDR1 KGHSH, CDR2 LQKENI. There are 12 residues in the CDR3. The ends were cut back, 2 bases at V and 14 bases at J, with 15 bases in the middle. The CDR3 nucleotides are TGTGCCAGCTCACCAGAGAAGGGAGTGAGGACCTTC. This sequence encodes CASSPEKGVRTF. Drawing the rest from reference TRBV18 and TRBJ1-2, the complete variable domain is NAGVMQNPRHLVRRRGQEARLRCSPMKGHSHVYWYRQLPEEGLKFMVYLQKENIIDESGMPKERFSAEFPKEGPSILRIQQVVRGDSAAYFCASSPEKGVRTFGSGTRLTVV.

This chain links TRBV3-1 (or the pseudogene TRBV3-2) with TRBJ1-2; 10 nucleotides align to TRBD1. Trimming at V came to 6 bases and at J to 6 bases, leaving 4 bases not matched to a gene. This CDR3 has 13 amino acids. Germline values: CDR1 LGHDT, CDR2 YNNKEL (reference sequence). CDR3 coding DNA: TGTGCCAGCAGTCGACAGGGGGCAGATGGCTACACCTTC. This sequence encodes CASSRQGADGYTF.

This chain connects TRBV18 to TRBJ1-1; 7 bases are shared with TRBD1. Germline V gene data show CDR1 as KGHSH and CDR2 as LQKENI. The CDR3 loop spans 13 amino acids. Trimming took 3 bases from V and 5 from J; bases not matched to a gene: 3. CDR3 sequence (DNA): TGTGCCAGCTCACCCGGACAGGCAACTGAAGCTTTCTTT. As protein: CASSPGQATEAFF.

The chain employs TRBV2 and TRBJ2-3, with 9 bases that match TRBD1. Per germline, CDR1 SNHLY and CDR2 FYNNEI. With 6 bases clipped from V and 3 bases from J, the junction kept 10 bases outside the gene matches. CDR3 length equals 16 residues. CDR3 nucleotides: TGTGCCAGCAGGTATCGACAGGGGGTCGGTACAGATACGCAGTATTTT. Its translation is CASRYRQGVGTDTQYF.

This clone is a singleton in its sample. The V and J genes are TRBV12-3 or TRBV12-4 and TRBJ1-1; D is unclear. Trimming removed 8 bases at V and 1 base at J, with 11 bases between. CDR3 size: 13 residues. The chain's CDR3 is CASAPRQNTEAFF. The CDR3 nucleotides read TGTGCCAGCGCACCAAGACAGAACACTGAAGCTTTCTTT.

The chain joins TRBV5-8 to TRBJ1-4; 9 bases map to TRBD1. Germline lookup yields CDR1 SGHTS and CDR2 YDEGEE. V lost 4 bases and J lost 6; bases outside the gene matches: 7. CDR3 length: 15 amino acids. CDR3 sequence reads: CASSAPGTGYEKLFF. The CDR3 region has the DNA TGTGCCAGCAGCGCGCCGGGGACAGGGTATGAAAAACTGTTTTTT. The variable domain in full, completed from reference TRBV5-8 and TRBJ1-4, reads EAGVTQSPTHLIKTRGQQATLRCSPISGHTSVYWYQQALGLGLQFLLWYDEGEERNRGNFPPRFSGRQFPNYSSELNVNALELEDSALYLCASSAPGTGYEKLFFGSGTQLSVL.

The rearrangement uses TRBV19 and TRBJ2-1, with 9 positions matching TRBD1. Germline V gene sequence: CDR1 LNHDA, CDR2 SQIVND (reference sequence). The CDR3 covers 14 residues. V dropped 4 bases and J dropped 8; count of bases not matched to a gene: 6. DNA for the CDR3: TGTGCCAGTAGTACGGACAGGGGCGACCATGAGCAGTTCTTC. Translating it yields CASSTDRGDHEQFF. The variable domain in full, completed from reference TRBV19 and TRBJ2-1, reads DGGITQSPKYLFRKEGQNVTLSCEQNLNHDAMYWYRQDPGQGLRLIYYSQIVNDFQKGDIAEGYSVSREKKESFPLTVTSAQKNPTAFYLCASSTDRGDHEQFFGPGTRLTVL.